The source of this TCR beta chain is a study of blood T cell repertoires in COVID-19. Across the study: From the United States, Italy and Spain came samples of acute and convalescent COVID-19. Sources were T cells, B-cell-depleted T cells, or PBMCs; the material itself was cDNA or gDNA.

With 5 bases clipped from V and 2 bases from J, the junction kept 4 bases outside the gene matches. This CDR3 region has 14 residues. Germline V CDR1 and CDR2: SEHNR, FQNEAQ (reference sequence). Recruited during active infection, patients (from Seattle) were subsequently followed longitudinally. Profiled with immunoSEQ multiplex PCR; TCRdb holds only in-frame clones, not every one. The profile shows tens of thousands of clones, around 86% of them singletons. The clonotype was recovered from an elderly woman with COVID-19, enrolled during active disease. The sample comprised peripheral blood. V usage is TRBV7-9 and J usage is TRBJ2-7, with 9 positions matching TRBD2. This CDR3 reads CASSLTSGAYEQYF. CDR3 DNA: TGTGCCAGCAGCCTGACTAGCGGAGCCTACGAGCAGTACTTC.